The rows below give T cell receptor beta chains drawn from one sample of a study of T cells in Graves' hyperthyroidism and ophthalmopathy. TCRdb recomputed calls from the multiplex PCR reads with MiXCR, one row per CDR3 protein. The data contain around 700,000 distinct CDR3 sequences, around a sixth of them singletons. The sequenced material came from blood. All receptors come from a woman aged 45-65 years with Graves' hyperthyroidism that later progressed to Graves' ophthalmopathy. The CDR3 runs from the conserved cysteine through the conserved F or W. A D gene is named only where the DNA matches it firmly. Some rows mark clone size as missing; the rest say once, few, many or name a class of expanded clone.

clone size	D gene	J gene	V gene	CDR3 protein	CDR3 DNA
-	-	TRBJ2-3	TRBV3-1	CASSQDGEGTQYF	TGTGCCAGCAGCCAAGATGGGGAAGGGACGCAGTATTTT
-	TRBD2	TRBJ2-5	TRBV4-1	CASSQDRGSGGETQYF	TGCGCCAGCAGCCAAGATAGGGGTAGCGGGGGGGAGACCCAGTACTTC
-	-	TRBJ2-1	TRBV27	CASSLSGFAQFF	TGTGCCAGCAGTTTATCGGGGTTCGCGCAGTTCTTC
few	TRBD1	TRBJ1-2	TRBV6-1	CASSGQGPNYGYTF	TGTGCCAGCAGTGGACAGGGGCCTAACTATGGCTACACCTTC
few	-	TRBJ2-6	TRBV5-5	CASSLWSAGPGANVLTF	TGTGCCAGCAGCTTGTGGTCCGCGGGGCCCGGGGCCAACGTCCTGACTTTC
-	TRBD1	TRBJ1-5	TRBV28	CASSGRTGVVNQPQHF	TGTGCCAGCAGCGGACGGACAGGGGTAGTCAATCAGCCCCAGCATTTT
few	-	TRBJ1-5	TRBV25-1	CASSEPGRGQPQHF	TGTGCCAGCAGTGAACCAGGGCGAGGTCAGCCCCAGCATTTT
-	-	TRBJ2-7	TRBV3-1	CASSQGARVEQYF	TGTGCCAGCAGCCAAGGGGCGAGGGTCGAGCAGTACTTC
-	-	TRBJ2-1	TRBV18	CASSPLTDAGINEQFF	TGTGCCAGCTCACCACTTACGGACGCCGGTATTAATGAGCAGTTCTTC
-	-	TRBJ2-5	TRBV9	CASSTQGSQETQYF	TGTGCCAGCAGTACCCAGGGATCCCAAGAGACCCAGTACTTC
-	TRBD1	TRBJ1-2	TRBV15	CATSRGGAGGNYGYTF	TGTGCCACCAGCAGAGGGGGGGCAGGGGGTAACTATGGCTACACCTTC
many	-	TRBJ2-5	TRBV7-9	CASSFGAQVQETQYF	TGTGCCAGCAGCTTTGGGGCGCAGGTACAAGAGACCCAGTACTTC
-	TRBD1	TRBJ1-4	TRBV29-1	CSVLGTDDLNEKLFF	TGCAGCGTCCTGGGGACAGACGACCTTAATGAAAAACTGTTTTTT
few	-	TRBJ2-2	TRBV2	CASRESGELFF	TGTGCCAGCAGGGAAAGCGGGGAGCTGTTTTTT
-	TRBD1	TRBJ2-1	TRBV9	CASSAGQGNYNEQFF	TGTGCCAGCAGCGCCGGACAGGGGAACTACAATGAGCAGTTCTTC
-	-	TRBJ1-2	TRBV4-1	CASSQNFFKDTSSRDYGYTF	TGCGCCAGCAGCCAAAATTTCTTTAAGGACACCTCGTCGCGCGACTATGGCTACACCTTC
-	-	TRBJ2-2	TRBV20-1	CSASGAGATGELFF	TGCAGTGCTAGTGGGGCAGGGGCTACCGGGGAGCTGTTTTTT
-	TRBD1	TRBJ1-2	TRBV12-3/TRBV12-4	CASSGDRYYGYTF	TGTGCCAGCTCTGGGGACAGGTATTATGGCTACACCTTC
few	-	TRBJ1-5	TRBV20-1	CSAMGHRGTQPQHF	TGCAGTGCTATGGGACACCGGGGCACTCAGCCCCAGCATTTT
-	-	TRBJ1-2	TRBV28	CASRHGGRLYTF	TGTGCCAGCAGGCATGGGGGGCGCCTCTACACCTTC
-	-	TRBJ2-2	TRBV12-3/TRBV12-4	CASSLTREDGELFF	TGTGCCAGCAGTTTAACCAGGGAGGACGGGGAGCTGTTTTTT
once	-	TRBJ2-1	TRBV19	CASSMEQGLAGEQFF	TGTGCCAGTAGTATGGAACAGGGCCTCGCCGGTGAGCAGTTCTTC
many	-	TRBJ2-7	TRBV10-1	CASRPGHGTGEQYF	TGCGCCAGCAGGCCGGGACATGGGACCGGGGAGCAGTACTTC
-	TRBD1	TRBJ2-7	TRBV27	CASSLSVLAGTGIRSYEQYF	TGTGCCAGCAGTTTATCCGTCCTTGCCGGGACAGGGATCAGATCCTACGAGCAGTACTTC
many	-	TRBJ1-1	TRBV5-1	CASSLAAGELMNTEAFF	TGCGCCAGCAGCTTGGCCGCAGGGGAATTAATGAACACTGAAGCTTTCTTT
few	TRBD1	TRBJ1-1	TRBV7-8	CASSTGTGQDTEAFF	TGTGCCAGCAGCACCGGGACAGGGCAGGACACTGAAGCTTTCTTT
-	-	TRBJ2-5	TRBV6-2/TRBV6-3	CASSLAGMETQYF	TGTGCCAGCAGTCTGGCGGGGATGGAGACCCAGTACTTC
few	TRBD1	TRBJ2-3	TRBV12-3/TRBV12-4	CASSSGQGSGTDTQYF	TGTGCCAGCAGTTCGGGACAGGGGAGTGGCACAGATACGCAGTATTTT
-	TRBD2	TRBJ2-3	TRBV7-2	CASSSPAGGITDTQYF	TGTGCCAGCAGCTCGCCAGCGGGGGGGATCACAGATACGCAGTATTTT
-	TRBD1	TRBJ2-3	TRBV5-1	CASSLKRGLGGTDTQYF	TGCGCCAGCAGCTTGAAAAGGGGGCTAGGGGGCACAGATACGCAGTATTTT
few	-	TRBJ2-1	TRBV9	CASGGGGPPNEQFF	TGTGCCAGCGGGGGAGGAGGGCCCCCCAATGAGCAGTTCTTC